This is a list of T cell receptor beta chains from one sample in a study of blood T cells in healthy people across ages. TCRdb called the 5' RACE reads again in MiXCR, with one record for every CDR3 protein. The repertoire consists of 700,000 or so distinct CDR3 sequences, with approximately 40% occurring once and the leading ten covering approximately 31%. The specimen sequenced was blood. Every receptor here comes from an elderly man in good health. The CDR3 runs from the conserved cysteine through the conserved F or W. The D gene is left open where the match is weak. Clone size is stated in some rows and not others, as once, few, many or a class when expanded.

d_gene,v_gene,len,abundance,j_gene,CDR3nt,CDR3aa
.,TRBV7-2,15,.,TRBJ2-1,TGTGCCAGCCGGGAACCGAGGGGGGGATACAATGAGCAGTTCTTC,CASREPRGGYNEQFF
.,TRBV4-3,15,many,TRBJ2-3,TGCGCCAGCAGCCAAGATCTAACTAGCACAGATACGCAGTATTTT,CASSQDLTSTDTQYF
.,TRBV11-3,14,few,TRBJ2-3,TGTGCCAGCACGTCAGGAGGGGCAGAAGATACGCAGTATTTT,CASTSGGAEDTQYF
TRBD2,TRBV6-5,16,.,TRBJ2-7,TGTGCCAGCAGTTACAGGGGACCGGGACTAGGCTACGAGCAGTACTTC,CASSYRGPGLGYEQYF
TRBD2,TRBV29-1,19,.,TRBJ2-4,TGCAGCGTTGAAGGGGGGGGGGATAAAAAGGGTTGGGCCAAAAACATTCAGTACTTC,CSVEGGGDKKGWAKNIQYF
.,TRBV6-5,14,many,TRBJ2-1,TGTGCCAGCAGTTACAGCCCCTCTCGGCATGAGCAGTTCTTC,CASSYSPSRHEQFF
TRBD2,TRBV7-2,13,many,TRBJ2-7,TGCGCCAGCAGTCTGACTAGCGGCTACGAGCAGTACTTC,CASSLTSGYEQYF
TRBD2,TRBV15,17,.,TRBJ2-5,TGTGCCACCAGCGGAGGGGGACTAGCGGGAAACCAAGAGACCCAGTACTTC,CATSGGGLAGNQETQYF
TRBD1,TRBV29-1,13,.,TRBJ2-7,TGCAGCGTTGTAAGGACAGGGGGTCATGAGCAGTACTTC,CSVVRTGGHEQYF
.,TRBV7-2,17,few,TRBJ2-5,TGTGCCAGCAGCTTAGTGGTGGGCGGGACCACCCAAGAGACCCAGTACTTC,CASSLVVGGTTQETQYF
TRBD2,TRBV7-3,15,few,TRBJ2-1,TGTGCCAGCAGCGTTAGCGGGAGGGCCGATCATGAGCAGTTCTTC,CASSVSGRADHEQFF
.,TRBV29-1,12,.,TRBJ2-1,TGCAGCGTCGAACCTGGGGGCAATGAGCAGTTCTTC,CSVEPGGNEQFF
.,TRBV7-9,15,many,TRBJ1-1,TGTGCCAGCAGCTTAGCGCGGGGGATGAACACTGAAGCTTTCTTT,CASSLARGMNTEAFF
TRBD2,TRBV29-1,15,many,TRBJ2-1,TGCAGCGGCCGAGGACTAGCGGGAGGGCTGAATGAGCAGTTCTTC,CSGRGLAGGLNEQFF
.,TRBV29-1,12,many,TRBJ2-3,TGCAGCGTTGGAACTACTCTAGATACGCAGTATTTT,CSVGTTLDTQYF
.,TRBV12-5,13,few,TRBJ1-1,TGTGCTAGTGGTTTGGGCCTTTTTTCTGAAGCTTTCTTT,CASGLGLFSEAFF
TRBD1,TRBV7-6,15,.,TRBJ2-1,TGTGCCAGCAGCCGTAGACAGGGGGACTACAATGAGCAGTTCTTC,CASSRRQGDYNEQFF
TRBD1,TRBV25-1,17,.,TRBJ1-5,TGTGCCAGCAGCGCCGGGACAGGGGATTTGGGCAATCAGCCCCAGCATTTT,CASSAGTGDLGNQPQHF
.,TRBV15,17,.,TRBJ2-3,TGTGCCACCAGCGCAACTCCAACCTACACGGGCACAGATACGCAGTATTTT,CATSATPTYTGTDTQYF
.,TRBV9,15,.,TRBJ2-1,TGTGCCAGCAGCCCAGGGGGGGGCTACTACAATGAGCAGTTCTTC,CASSPGGGYYNEQFF
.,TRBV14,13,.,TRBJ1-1,TGTGCCAGCAGCCGGGCCTTGAACACTGAAGCTTTCTTT,CASSRALNTEAFF
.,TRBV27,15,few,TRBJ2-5,TGTGCCAGCACCAAAAGAAGAGGCCTCCAAGAGACCCAGTACTTC,CASTKRRGLQETQYF
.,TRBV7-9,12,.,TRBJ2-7,TGTGCCAGCAGCTTAGGGACCTACGGGCAGTACTTC,CASSLGTYGQYF
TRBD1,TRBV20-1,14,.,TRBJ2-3,TGCAGTGCTAGAAGACAGGGCGGCACAGATACGCAGTATTTT,CSARRQGGTDTQYF
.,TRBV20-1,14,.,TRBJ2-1,TGCAGTGCTGAGACAGGTAATACTCTGAATGAGCAGTTCTTC,CSAETGNTLNEQFF
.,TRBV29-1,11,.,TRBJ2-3,TGCAGCGTTGAAGAATTGAGTACGCAGTATTTT,CSVEELSTQYF
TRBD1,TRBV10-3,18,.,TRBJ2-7,TGTGCCATCAGTGTCCCCCGGGACAGATCGCCCGGCTCCTACGAGCAGTACTTC,CAISVPRDRSPGSYEQYF
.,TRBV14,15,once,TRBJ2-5,TGTGCCAGCAGCCAAGATATCAGGGCCCAAGAGACCCAGTACTTC,CASSQDIRAQETQYF
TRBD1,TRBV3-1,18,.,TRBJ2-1,TGTGCCAGCAGCCAAGACTGGGGACAGGGGGCGAGGTACAATGAGCAGTTCTTC,CASSQDWGQGARYNEQFF
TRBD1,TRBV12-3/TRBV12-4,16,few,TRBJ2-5,TGTGCCAGCAGTTTAGAGGGGACAGGGGGCTGGGAGACCCAGTACTTC,CASSLEGTGGWETQYF
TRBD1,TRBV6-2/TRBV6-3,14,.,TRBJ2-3,TGTGCCCACCGAGGGGGCGGTTACACAGATACGCAGTATTTT,CAHRGGGYTDTQYF
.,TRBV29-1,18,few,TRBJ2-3,TGCAGCGCGGGGGTCTACATCAGGGGCGGGCCGGGAACAGATACGCAGTATTTT,CSAGVYIRGGPGTDTQYF
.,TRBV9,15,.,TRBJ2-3,TGTGCCAGCAGCGTGCCGGTAGGGGTACCAGATACGCAGTATTTT,CASSVPVGVPDTQYF
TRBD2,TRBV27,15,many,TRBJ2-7,TGTGCCAGCAGTGGCCTGGGCGGGGGGGACTACGAGCAGTACTTC,CASSGLGGGDYEQYF
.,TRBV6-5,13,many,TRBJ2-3,TGTGCCAGCAGTGCCTCGGACATAGCGCCGCAGTATTTT,CASSASDIAPQYF
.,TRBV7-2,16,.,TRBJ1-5,TGTGCCAGCAGCCCCGTAGGTGCAGGCAGCAATCAGCCCCAGCATTTT,CASSPVGAGSNQPQHF
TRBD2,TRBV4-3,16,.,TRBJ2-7,TGCGCCAGCAGCCACAGACTAGCGGGGGGGACCTACGAGCAGTACTTC,CASSHRLAGGTYEQYF
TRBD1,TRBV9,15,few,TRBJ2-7,TGTGCCAGCAGCGAGGCGACAGGGGGGAGGTACGAGCAGTACTTC,CASSEATGGRYEQYF
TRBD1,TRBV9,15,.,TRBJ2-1,TGTGCCAGCAGCCCAGGGGGCACTTTAAACAATGAGCAGTTCTTC,CASSPGGTLNNEQFF
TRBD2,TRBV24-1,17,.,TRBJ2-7,TGTGCCACCAGTGATAGCAAAGGGGGGACTAGGATCAATGAGCAGTACTTC,CATSDSKGGTRINEQYF
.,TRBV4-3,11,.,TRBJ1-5,TGCGCCAGCAGCCCATCAAGGCCCAAGCATTTT,CASSPSRPKHF
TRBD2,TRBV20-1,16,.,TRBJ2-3,TGCAGTGCTAAACTAGCGGGAGGGAGTAGCACAGATACGCAGTATTTT,CSAKLAGGSSTDTQYF
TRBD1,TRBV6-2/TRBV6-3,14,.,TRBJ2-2,TGTGCCAGCAGTCGCACAGGGGACGCCGGGGAGCTGTTTTTT,CASSRTGDAGELFF
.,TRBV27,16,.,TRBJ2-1,TGTGCCAGCAGTTGGGGCAGCCCAAGCTCCTACAATGAGCAGTTCTTC,CASSWGSPSSYNEQFF
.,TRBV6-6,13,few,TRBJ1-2,TGTGCCAGCAGAACACAGGGTGCCTATGGCTACACCTTC,CASRTQGAYGYTF
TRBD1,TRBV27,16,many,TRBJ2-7,TGTGCCAGCAGTCCCGGGACAGGGGCGGGAGTCTACGAGCAGTACTTC,CASSPGTGAGVYEQYF
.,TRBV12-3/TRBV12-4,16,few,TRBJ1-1,TGTGCCAGCAGTTTAAGGCAGGGTGGATTTTGGACTGAAGCTTTCTTT,CASSLRQGGFWTEAFF
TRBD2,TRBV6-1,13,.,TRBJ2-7,TGTGCCAGCCAAAACGGGGGGGCTAACGAGCAGTACTTC,CASQNGGANEQYF
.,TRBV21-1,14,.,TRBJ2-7,TGTGCCAGCAGCAAAGGAGAAGCGGGGGGCGAGCAGTACTTC,CASSKGEAGGEQYF
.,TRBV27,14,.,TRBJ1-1,TGTGCCAGCAGTGTTCCAGGGGTTAACACTGAAGCTTTCTTT,CASSVPGVNTEAFF
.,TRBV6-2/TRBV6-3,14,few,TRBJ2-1,TGTGCCAGCAAAGACCAGACCTTTTACAATGAGCAGTTCTTC,CASKDQTFYNEQFF